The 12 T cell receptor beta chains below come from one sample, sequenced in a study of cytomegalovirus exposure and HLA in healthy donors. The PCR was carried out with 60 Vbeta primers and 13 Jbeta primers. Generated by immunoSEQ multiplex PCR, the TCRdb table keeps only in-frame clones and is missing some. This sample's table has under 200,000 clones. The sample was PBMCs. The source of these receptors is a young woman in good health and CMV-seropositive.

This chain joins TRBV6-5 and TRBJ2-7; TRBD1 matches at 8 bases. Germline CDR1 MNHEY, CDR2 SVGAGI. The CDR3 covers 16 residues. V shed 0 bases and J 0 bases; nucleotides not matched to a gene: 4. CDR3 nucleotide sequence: TGTGCCAGCAGTTACTCGACAGGGGTTAGCTCCTACGAGCAGTACTTC. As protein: CASSYSTGVSSYEQYF.

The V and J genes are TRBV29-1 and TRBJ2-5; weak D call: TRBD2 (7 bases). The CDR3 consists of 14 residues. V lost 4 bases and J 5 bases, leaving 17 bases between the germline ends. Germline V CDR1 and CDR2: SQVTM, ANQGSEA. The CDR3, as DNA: TGCAGCGTTGGCCCACGGGGGGCTGGCGAGACCCAGTACTTC. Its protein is CSVGPRGAGETQYF.

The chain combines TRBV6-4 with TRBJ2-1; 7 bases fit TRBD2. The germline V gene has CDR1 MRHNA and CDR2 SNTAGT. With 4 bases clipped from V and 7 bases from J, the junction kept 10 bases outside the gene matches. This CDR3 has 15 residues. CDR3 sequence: CASSGGGTEANEQFF. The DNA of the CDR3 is TGTGCCAGCAGTGGGGGGGGGACCGAAGCGAATGAGCAGTTCTTC.

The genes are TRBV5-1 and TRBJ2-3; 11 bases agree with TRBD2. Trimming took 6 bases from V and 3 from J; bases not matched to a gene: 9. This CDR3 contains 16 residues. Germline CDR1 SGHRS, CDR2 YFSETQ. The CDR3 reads CASKGSGLAGTDTQYF. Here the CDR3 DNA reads TGCGCCAGCAAGGGTTCAGGACTAGCGGGTACAGATACGCAGTATTTT.

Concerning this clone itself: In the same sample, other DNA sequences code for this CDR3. The CDR3 sequence is CTSSQDPDRGRRFQVSGNTIYF. The CDR3 nucleotides are TGTACCAGCAGCCAAGATCCGGACAGGGGGCGCCGGTTTCAAGTCTCTGGAAACACCATATATTTT. V gene TRBV1 combines with J gene TRBJ1-3; the table's D gene call, TRBD1, was not cross checked with the DNA. TRBV1 is flagged as a pseudogene. This CDR3 comprises 22 residues.

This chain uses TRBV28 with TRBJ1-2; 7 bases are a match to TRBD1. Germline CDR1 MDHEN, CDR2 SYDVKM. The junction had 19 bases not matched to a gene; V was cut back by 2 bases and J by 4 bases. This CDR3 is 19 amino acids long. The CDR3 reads CASSLEGASQGTDGYGYTF. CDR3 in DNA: TGTGCCAGCAGTTTAGAGGGCGCGTCCCAGGGGACAGACGGCTATGGCTACACCTTC.

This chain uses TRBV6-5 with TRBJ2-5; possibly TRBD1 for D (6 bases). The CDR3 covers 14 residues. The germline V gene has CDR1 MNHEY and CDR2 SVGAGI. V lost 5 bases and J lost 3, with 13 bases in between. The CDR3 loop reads CASSIYGQKETQYF. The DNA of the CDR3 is TGTGCCAGCAGTATTTACGGACAGAAAGAGACCCAGTACTTC.

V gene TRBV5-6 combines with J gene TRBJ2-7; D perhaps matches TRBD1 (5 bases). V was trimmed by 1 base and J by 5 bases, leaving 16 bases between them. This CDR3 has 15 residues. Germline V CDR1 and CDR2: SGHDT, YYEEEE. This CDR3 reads CASSLFGPQGHEQYF. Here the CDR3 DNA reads TGTGCCAGCAGCTTGTTTGGTCCCCAGGGCCACGAGCAGTACTTC.

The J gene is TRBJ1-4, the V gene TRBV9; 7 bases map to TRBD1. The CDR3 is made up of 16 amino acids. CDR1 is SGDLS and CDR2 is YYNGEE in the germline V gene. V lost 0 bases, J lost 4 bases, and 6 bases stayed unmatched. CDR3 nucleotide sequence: TGTGCCAGCAGCGTAGGACAGGGCGAGGGTAATGAAAAACTGTTTTTT. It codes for CASSVGQGEGNEKLFF. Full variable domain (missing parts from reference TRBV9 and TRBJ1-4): DSGVTQTPKHLITATGQRVTLRCSPRSGDLSVYWYQQSLDQGLQFLIQYYNGEERAKGNILERFSAQQFPDLHSELNLSSLELGDSALYFCASSVGQGEGNEKLFFGSGTQLSVL.

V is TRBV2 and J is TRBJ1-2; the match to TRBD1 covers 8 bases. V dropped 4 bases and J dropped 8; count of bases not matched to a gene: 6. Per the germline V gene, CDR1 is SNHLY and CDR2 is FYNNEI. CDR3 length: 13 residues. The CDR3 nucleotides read TGTGCCAGCAGTGCGGACAGGGTGAGAGGCTACACCTTC. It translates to CASSADRVRGYTF.

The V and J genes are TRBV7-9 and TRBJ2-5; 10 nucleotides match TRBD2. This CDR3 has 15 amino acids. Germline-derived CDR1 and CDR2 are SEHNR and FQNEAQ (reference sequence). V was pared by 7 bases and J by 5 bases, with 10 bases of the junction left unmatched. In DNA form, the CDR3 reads TGTGCCAGCACACCAGTGGGACTAGCGTCTGAGACCCAGTACTTC. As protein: CASTPVGLASETQYF.

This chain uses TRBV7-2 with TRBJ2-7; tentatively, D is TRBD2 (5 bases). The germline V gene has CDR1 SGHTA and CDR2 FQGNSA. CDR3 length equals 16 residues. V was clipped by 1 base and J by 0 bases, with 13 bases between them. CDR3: CASSLGAAESSYEQYF. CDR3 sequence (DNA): TGTGCCAGCAGCTTAGGCGCAGCGGAGAGCTCCTACGAGCAGTACTTC.